This T cell receptor (beta chain) was found in a study of blood T cell repertoires in COVID-19. Study details: The samples span acute and convalescent COVID-19 from the United States, Italy and Spain. T cells, B-cell-depleted T cells, or PBMCs supplied cDNA or gDNA.

Original methodology: How many nucleated cells were present was estimated from reference gene primer amplification. Assay used: immunoSEQ multiplex PCR; TCRdb lists only in-frame clones, some missing. The V and J calls and clone size come from that table; D and trimming were worked out from the DNA. The table lists some 150,000 clones, about four fifths of them singletons. From germline, CDR1 is MGHDK and CDR2 SYGVNS. This CDR3 has 14 residues. J lost 4 bases, V lost 6 bases, and 3 bases had no gene match. Material: peripheral blood. The chain uses TRBV25-1 and TRBJ1-4; 9 bases align to TRBD1. This TCR was recovered from a human donor with acute or convalescent COVID-19. The donor label of this sample is uncertain. The CDR3 reads CASSPTGGNEKLFF. CDR3 sequence (DNA): TGTGCCAGCAGCCCGACAGGGGGTAATGAAAAACTGTTTTTT.